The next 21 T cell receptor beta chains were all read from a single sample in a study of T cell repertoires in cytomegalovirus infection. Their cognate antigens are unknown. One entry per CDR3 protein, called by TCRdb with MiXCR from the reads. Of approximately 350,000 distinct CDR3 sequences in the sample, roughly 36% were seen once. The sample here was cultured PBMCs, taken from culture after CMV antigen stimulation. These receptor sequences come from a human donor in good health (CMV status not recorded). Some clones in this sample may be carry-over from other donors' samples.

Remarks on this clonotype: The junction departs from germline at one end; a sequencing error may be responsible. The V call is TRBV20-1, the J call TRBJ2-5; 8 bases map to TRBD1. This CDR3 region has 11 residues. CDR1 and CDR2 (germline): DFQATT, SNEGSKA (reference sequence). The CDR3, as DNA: TGCAGTGCTGAGACAGGGGTTTTCGTGGAATTC. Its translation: CSAETGVFVEF.

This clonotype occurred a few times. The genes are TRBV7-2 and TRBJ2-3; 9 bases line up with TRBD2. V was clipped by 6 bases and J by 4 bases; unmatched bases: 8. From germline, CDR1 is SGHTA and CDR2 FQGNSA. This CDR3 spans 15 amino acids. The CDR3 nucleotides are TGTGCCAGCAGAAAGGCGGGAGGGCCTTCAGATACGCAGTATTTT. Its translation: CASRKAGGPSDTQYF.

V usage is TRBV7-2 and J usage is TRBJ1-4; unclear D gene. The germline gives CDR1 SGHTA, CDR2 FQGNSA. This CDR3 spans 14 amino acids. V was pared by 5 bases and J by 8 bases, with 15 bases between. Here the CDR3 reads CASSTRQEGEKLFF. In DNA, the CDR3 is TGTGCCAGCAGCACCAGACAAGAGGGAGAAAAACTGTTTTTT.

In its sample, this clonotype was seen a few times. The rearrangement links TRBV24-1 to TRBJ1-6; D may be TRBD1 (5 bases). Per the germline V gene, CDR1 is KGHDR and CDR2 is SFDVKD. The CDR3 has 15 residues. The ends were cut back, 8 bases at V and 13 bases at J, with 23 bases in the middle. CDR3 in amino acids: CATTRATRVGVPLHF. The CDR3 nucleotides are TGTGCCACCACCAGGGCTACAAGGGTCGGAGTCCCCCTCCACTTT.

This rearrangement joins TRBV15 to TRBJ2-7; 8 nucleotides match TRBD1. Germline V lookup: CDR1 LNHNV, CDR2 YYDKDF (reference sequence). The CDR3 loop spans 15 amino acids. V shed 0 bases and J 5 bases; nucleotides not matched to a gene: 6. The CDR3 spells CATSRDQPGGHEQYV. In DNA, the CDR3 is TGTGCCACCAGCAGAGATCAGCCAGGGGGCCACGAGCAGTACGTC.

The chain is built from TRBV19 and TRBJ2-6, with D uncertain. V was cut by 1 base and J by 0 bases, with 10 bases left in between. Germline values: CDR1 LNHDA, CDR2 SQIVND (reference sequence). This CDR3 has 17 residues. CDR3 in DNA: TGTGCCAGTAGTATAGTGCGGCGAATCTCTGGGGCCAACGTCCTGACTTTC. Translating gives CASSIVRRISGANVLTF. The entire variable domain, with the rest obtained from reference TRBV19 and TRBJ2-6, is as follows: DGGITQSPKYLFRKEGQNVTLSCEQNLNHDAMYWYRQDPGQGLRLIYYSQIVNDFQKGDIAEGYSVSREKKESFPLTVTSAQKNPTAFYLCASSIVRRISGANVLTFGAGSRLTVL.

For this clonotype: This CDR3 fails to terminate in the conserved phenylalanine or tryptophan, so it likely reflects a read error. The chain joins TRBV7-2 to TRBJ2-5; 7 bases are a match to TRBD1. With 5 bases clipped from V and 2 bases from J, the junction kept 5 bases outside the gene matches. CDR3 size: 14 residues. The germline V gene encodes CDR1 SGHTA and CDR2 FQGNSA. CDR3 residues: CASSPTGLQETQYL. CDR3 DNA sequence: TGTGCCAGCAGCCCGACAGGGCTTCAAGAGACCCAGTACCTC.

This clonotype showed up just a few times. As DNA, the CDR3 is TGTGCCAGCAGTCGGACAGTCGGTGGCTACACCTTC. Protein: CASSRTVGGYTF. The V and J genes are TRBV6-2 or TRBV6-3 and TRBJ1-2, with TRBD1 as a possible D gene (6 bases). The CDR3 is 12 amino acids. The germline V and J ends were trimmed by 5 bases and 7 bases, with 11 bases remaining between them. Germline CDR1 is MNHEY and CDR2 is SVGEGT.

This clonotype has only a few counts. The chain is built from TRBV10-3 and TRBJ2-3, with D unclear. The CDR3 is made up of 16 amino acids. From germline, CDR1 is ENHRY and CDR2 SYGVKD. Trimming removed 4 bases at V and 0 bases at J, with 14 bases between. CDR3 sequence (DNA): TGTGCCATCAGTGTCCGCAGGAAAGAGAGCACAGATACGCAGTATTTT. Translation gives CAISVRRKESTDTQYF.

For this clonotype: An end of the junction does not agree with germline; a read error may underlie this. The CDR3 protein is CASSLRILSSSHF. CDR3 DNA: TGTGCCAGCAGTTTAAGGATCCTAAGTTCCTCCCATTTC. The rearrangement uses TRBV28 and TRBJ2-7; D is unclear. Germline CDR1 MDHEN, CDR2 SYDVKM. The CDR3 has 13 amino acids.

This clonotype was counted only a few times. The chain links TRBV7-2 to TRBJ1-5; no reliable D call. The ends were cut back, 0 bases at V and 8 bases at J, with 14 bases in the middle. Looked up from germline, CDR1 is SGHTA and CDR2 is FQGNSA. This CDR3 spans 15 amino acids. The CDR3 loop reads CASSLASTQPEPQHF. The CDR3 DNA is TGTGCCAGCAGCTTAGCCTCTACGCAGCCTGAGCCCCAGCATTTT.

The CDR3 sequence: CSVLEPPYEQYF. In DNA form, the CDR3 reads TGCAGCGTTTTGGAACCCCCCTACGAGCAGTACTTC. The chain carries TRBV29-1 and TRBJ2-7; D not certain. Germline V gene sequence: CDR1 SQVTM, CDR2 ANQGSEA. The V end lost 5 bases, the J end lost 2 bases, and 10 bases lay between the germline ends. The length of the CDR3 is 12 residues.

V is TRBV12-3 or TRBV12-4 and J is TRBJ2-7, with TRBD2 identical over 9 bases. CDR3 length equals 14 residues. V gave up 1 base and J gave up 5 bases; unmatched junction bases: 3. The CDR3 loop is CASSLDLAGNEQYV. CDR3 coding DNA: TGTGCCAGCAGTTTAGACCTAGCGGGAAACGAGCAGTACGTC.

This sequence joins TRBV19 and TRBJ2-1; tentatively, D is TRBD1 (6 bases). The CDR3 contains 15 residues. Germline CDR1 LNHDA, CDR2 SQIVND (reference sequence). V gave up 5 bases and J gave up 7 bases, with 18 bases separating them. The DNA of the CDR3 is TGTGCCAGTAGTGTACTACAGGGTTCGTGGAATGAGCAGTTCTTC. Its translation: CASSVLQGSWNEQFF.

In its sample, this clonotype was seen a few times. CDR3 sequence: CASRRGRDTQYF. The CDR3 coding sequence is TGTGCTAGTAGGCGGGGGAGAGATACGCAGTATTTT. The rearrangement joins TRBV12-5 to TRBJ2-3; the match to TRBD2 covers 7 bases. CDR1 is LGHNT, CDR2 FRNRAP, per germline. Trimming at V came to 8 bases and at J to 5 bases, leaving 4 bases not matched to a gene. This CDR3 region has 12 residues.

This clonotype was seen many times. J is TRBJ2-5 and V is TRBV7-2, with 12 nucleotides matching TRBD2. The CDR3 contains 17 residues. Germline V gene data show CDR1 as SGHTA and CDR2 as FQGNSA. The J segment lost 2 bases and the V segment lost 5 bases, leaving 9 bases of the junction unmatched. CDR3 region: CASSRSLGLAGQETQYF. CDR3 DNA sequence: TGTGCCAGCAGCAGGTCCCTCGGACTAGCGGGACAAGAGACCCAGTACTTC.

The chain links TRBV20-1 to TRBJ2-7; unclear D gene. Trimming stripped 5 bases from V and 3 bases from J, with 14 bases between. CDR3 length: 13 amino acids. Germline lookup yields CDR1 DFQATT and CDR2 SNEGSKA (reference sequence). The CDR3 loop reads CSASGYTNYEQYF. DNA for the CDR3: TGCAGTGCTTCGGGTTATACCAACTACGAGCAGTACTTC.

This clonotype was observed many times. CDR3 coding DNA: TGTGCCAGCAGCTCCCGCTACAATGAGCAGTTCTTC. Translating it yields CASSSRYNEQFF. This sequence joins TRBV11-3 and TRBJ2-1, with D hard to call. The V gene's germline CDR1 is SGHNT and CDR2 YENEEA. The CDR3 runs 12 residues. Trimming shortened V by 4 bases and J by 3 bases, and 4 bases separated the two germline ends.

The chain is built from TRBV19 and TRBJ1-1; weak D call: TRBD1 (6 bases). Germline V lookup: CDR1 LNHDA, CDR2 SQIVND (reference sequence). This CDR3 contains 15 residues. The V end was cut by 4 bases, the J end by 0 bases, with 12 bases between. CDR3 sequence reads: CASSNNREMNTEAFF. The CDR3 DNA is TGTGCCAGTAGTAACAACAGGGAAATGAACACTGAAGCTTTCTTT.

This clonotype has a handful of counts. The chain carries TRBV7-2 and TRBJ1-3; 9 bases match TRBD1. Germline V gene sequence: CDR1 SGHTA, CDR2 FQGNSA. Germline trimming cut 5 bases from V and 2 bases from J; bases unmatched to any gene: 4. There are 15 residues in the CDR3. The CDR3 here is CASSRTGDTGNTIYF. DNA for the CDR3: TGTGCCAGCAGCCGGACAGGGGATACTGGAAACACCATATATTTT.

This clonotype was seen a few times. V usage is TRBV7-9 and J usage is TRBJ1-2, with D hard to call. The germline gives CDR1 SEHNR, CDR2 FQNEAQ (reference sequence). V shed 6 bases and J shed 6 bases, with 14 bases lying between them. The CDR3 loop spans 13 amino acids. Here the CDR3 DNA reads TGTGCCAGCAGTCCCGACCCACTGAATGGCTACACCTTC. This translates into CASSPDPLNGYTF.